This T cell receptor beta chain was recorded in a study of blood T cells in healthy people across ages. The junction had 8 bases not matched to a gene; V was cut back by 6 bases and J by 7 bases. The germline CDR1 and CDR2 sequences are MGHRA and YSYEKL. There are 14 residues in the CDR3. The use of a sample-barcoded 5' primer and a J-beta primer mix characterized a second PCR of roughly 6 to 12 cycles. MiXCR, applied by TCRdb to the 5' RACE reads, yields one record per CDR3 protein. Here the sample spans roughly 800,000 distinct CDR3 sequences, 55% to 75% being singletons. The clonotype originates from a man aged 30 to 45 in good health. The chain carries TRBV4-1 and TRBJ2-7; 11 positions agree with TRBD2. The specimen sequenced was blood. Here the CDR3 reads CASRRLAGMREQYF. In nucleotides, the CDR3 is TGCGCCAGCAGAAGACTAGCGGGAATGAGGGAGCAGTACTTC.